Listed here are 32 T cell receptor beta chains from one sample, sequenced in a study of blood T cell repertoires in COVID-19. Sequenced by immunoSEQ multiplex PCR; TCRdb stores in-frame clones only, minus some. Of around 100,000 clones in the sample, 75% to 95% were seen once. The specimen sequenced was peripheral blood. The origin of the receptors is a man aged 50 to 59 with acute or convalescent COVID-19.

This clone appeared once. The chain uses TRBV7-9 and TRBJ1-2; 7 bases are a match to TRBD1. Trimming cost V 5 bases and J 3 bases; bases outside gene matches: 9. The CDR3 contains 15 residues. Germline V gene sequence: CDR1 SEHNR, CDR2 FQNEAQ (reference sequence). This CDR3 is CASSTRQGRDYGYTF. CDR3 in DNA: TGTGCCAGCAGCACCAGACAGGGTAGGGACTATGGCTACACCTTC.

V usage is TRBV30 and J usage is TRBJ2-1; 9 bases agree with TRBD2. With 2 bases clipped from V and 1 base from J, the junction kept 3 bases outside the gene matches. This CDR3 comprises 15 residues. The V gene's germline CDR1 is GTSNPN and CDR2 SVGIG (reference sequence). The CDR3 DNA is TGTGCCTGGAGTTTAAGCGGGAGGTCCTACAATGAGCAGTTCTTC. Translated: CAWSLSGRSYNEQFF.

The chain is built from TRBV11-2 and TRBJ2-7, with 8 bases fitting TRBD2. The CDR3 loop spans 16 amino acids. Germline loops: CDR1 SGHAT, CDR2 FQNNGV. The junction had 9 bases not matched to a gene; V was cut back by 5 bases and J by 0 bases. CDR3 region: CASSHPLAEDSYEQYF. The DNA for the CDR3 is TGTGCCAGCAGCCACCCACTAGCGGAGGACTCCTACGAGCAGTACTTC.

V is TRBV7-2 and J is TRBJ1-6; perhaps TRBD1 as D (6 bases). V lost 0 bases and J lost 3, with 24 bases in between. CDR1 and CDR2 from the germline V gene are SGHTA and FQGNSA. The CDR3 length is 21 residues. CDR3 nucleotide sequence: TGTGCCAGCAGCTTAGCGTCACAGGGTAGCGGGCTTAACGTCTATAATTCACCCCTCCACTTT. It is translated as CASSLASQGSGLNVYNSPLHF.

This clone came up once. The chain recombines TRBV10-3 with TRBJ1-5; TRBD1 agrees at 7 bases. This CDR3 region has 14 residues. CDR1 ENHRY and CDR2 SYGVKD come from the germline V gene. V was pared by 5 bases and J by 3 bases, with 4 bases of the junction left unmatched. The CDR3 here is CAISIDRVNQPQHF. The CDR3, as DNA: TGTGCCATCAGTATAGACAGGGTCAATCAGCCCCAGCATTTT.

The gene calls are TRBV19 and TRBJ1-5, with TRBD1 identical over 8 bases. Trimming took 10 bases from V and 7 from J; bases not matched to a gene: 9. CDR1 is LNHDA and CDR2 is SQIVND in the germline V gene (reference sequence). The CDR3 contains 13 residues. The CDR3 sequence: CATSDRAEQPQHF. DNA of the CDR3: TGTGCCACCTCGGACAGGGCGGAACAGCCCCAGCATTTT. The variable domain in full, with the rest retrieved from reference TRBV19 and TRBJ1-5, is DGGITQSPKYLFRKEGQNVTLSCEQNLNHDAMYWYRQDPGQGLRLIYYSQIVNDFQKGDIAEGYSVSREKKESFPLTVTSAQKNPTAFYLCATSDRAEQPQHFGDGTRLSIL.

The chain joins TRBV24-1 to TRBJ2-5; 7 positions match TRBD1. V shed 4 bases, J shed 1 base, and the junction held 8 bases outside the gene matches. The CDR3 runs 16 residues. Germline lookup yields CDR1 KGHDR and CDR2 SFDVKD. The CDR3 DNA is TGTGCCACCAGTGACCCCCTACAGGGGTTCCAAGAGACCCAGTACTTC. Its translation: CATSDPLQGFQETQYF.

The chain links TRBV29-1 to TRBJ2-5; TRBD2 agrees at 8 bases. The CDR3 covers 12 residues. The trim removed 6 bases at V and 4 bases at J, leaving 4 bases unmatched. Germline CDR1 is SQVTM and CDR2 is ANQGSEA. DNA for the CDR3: TGCAGCGTCGGGAGGGCCGGAGAGACCCAGTACTTC. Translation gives CSVGRAGETQYF. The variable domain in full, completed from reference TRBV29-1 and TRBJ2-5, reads SAVISQKPSRDICQRGTSLTIQCQVDSQVTMMFWYRQQPGQSLTLIATANQGSEATYESGFVIDKFPISRPNLTFSTLTVSNMSPEDSSIYLCSVGRAGETQYFGPGTRLLVL.

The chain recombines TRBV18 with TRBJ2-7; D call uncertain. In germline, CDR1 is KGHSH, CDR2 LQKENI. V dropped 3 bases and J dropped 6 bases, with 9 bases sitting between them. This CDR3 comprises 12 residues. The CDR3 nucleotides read TGTGCCAGCTCACCTGAGGTTGGCGAGCAGTACTTC. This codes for CASSPEVGEQYF.

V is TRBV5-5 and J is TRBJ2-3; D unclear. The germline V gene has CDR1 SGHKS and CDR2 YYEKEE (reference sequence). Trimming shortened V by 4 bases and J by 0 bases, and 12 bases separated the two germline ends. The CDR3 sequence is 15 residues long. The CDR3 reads CASSPRSSSTDTQYF. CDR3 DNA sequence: TGTGCCAGCAGCCCTCGAAGCTCGAGCACAGATACGCAGTATTTT.

DNA of the CDR3: TGCGCCAGCAGCCAAGATGCCGCCGGTGGGACCCAGTACTTC. Residues: CASSQDAAGGTQYF. This chain links TRBV4-3 with TRBJ2-5; D is uncertain. V lost 0 bases to trimming and J lost 7 bases, with 12 bases between them. The CDR3 runs 14 residues. CDR1 and CDR2 from the germline V gene are LGHNA and YSLEER.

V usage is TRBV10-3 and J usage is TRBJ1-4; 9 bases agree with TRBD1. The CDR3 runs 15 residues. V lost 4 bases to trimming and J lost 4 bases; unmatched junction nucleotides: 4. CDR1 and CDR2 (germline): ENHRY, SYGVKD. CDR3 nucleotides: TGTGCCATCAGTGGGGACAGGGTTTTTAATGAAAAACTGTTTTTT. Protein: CAISGDRVFNEKLFF.

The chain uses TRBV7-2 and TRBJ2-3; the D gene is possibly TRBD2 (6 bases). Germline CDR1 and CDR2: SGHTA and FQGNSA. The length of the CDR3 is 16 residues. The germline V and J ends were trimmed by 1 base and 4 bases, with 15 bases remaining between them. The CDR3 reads CASSLVPEGPPDTQYF. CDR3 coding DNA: TGTGCCAGCAGCTTAGTCCCGGAGGGACCACCAGATACGCAGTATTTT.

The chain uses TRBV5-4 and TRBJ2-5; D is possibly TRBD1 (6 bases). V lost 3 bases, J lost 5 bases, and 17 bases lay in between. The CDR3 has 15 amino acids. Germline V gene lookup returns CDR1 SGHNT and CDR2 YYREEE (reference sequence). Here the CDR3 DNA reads TGTGCCAGCAGCTCGGGGCAGGGGACGAGGGAGACCCAGTACTTC. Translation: CASSSGQGTRETQYF.

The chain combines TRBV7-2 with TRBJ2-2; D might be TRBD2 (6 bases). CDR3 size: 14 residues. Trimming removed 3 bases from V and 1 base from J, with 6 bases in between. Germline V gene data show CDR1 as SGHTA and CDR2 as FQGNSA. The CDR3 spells CASSFSGNTGELFF. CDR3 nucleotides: TGTGCCAGCAGCTTTAGCGGGAACACCGGGGAGCTGTTTTTT.

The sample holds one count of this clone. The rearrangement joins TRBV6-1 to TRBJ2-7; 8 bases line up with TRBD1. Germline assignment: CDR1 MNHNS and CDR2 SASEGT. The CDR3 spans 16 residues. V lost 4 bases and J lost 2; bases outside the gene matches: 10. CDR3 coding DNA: TGTGCCAGCAGTGGGGGGGACAGGAATGTCCCCTACGAGCAGTACTTC. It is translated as CASSGGDRNVPYEQYF.

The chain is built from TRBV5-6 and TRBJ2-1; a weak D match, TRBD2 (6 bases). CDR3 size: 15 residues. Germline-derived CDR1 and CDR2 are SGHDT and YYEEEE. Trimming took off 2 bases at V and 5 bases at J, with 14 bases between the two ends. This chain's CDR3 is CASSFSPSAHNEQFF. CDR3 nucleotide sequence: TGTGCCAGCAGCTTTAGTCCTAGCGCCCACAATGAGCAGTTCTTC.

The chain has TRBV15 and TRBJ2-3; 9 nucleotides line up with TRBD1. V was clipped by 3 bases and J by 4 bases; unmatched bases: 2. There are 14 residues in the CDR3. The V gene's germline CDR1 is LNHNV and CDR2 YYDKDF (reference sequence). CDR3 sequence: CATSRDRGPDTQYF. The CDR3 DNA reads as TGTGCCACCAGCAGGGACAGGGGTCCAGATACGCAGTATTTT.

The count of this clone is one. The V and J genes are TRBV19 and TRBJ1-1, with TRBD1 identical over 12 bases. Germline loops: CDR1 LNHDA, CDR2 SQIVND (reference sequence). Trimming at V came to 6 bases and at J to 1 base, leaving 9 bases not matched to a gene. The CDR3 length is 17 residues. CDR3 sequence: CASSRRDRGRGNTEAFF. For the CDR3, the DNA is TGTGCCAGTAGCAGAAGGGACAGGGGGCGCGGGAACACTGAAGCTTTCTTT. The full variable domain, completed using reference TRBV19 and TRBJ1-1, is DGGITQSPKYLFRKEGQNVTLSCEQNLNHDAMYWYRQDPGQGLRLIYYSQIVNDFQKGDIAEGYSVSREKKESFPLTVTSAQKNPTAFYLCASSRRDRGRGNTEAFFGQGTRLTVV.

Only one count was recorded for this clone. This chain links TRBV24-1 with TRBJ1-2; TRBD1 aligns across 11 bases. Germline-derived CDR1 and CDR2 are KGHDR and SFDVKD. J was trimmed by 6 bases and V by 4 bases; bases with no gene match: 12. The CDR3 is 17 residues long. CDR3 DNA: TGTGCCACCAGTGACGGTCCTTGGACAGGGGGCAACGATGGCTACACCTTC. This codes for CATSDGPWTGGNDGYTF.

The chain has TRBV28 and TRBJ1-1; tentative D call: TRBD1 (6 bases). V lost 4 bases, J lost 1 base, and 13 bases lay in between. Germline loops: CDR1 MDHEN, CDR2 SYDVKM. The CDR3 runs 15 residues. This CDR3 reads CASSSLGTPNTEAFF. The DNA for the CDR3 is TGTGCCAGCAGTTCCCTAGGGACACCGAACACTGAAGCTTTCTTT.

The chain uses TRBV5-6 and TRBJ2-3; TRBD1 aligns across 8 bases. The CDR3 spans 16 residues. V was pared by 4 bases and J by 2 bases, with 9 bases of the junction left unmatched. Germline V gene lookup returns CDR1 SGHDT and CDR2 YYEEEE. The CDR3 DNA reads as TGTGCCAGCAGCCTCCTGGACAGGGAGATCACAGATACGCAGTATTTT. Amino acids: CASSLLDREITDTQYF.

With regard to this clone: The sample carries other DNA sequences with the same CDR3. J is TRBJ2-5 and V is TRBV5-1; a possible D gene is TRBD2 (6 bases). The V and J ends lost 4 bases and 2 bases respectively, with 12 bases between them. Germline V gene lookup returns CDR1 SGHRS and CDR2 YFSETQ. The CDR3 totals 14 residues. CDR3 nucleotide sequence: TGCGCCAGCAGCCTGACTAGTGCACAAGAGACCCAGTACTTC. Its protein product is CASSLTSAQETQYF.

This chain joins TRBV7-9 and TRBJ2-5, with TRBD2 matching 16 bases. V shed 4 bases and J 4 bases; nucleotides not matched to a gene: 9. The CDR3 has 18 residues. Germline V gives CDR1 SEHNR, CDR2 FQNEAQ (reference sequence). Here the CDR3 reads CASSSPGLAGGPVETQYF. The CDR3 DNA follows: TGTGCCAGCAGCTCACCGGGACTAGCGGGAGGGCCGGTAGAGACCCAGTACTTC.

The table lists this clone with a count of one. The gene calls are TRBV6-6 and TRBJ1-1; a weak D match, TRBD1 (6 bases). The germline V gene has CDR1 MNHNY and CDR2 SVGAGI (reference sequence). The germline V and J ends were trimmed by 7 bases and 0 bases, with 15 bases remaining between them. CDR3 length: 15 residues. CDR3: CASILTGDMNTEAFF. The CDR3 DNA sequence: TGTGCCAGCATTTTAACCGGGGACATGAACACTGAAGCTTTCTTT.

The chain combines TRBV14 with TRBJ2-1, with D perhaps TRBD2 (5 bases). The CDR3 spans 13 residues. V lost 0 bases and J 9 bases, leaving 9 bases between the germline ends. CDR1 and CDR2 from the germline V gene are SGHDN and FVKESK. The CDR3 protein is CASSQEWRSEQFF. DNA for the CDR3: TGTGCCAGCAGCCAAGAGTGGAGGAGTGAGCAGTTCTTC.

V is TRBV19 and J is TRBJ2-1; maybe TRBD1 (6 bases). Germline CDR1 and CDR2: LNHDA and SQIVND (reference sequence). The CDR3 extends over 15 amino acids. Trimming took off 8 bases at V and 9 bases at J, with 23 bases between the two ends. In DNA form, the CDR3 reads TGTGCCAGTTCGCCTCAGAACGGCCGGACAGTTGAGCAGTTCTTC. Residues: CASSPQNGRTVEQFF. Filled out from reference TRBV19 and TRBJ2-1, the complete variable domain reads DGGITQSPKYLFRKEGQNVTLSCEQNLNHDAMYWYRQDPGQGLRLIYYSQIVNDFQKGDIAEGYSVSREKKESFPLTVTSAQKNPTAFYLCASSPQNGRTVEQFFGPGTRLTVL.

The CDR3 DNA reads as TGTGCCTGGAGACGGGGTTTGGGCGATCAGCCCCAGCATTTT. Encoded protein: CAWRRGLGDQPQHF. The chain uses TRBV30 and TRBJ1-5; D call uncertain. The CDR3 consists of 14 residues. Germline CDR1 and CDR2: GTSNPN and SVGIG (reference sequence). V lost 3 bases and J lost 5, with 14 bases in between.

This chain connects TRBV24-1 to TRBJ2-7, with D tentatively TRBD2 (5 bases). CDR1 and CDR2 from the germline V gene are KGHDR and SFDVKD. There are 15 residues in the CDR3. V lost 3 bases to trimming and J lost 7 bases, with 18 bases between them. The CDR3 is CATSDPRDGKGEQYF. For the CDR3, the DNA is TGTGCCACCAGTGATCCCCGCGACGGGAAAGGAGAGCAGTACTTC.

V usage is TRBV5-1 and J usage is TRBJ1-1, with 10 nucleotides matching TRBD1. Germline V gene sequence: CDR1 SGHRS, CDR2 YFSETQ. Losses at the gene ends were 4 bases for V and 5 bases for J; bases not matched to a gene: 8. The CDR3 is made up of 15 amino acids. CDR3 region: CASSQDRGRGTEAFF. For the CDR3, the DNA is TGCGCCAGCAGCCAAGACAGGGGGCGAGGGACTGAAGCTTTCTTT.

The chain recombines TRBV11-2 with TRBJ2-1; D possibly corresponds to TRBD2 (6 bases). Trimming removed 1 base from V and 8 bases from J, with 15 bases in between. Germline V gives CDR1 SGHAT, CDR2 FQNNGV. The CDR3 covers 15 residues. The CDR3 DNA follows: TGTGCCAGCAGCTTAGGTTGGGGGGATGGGGATGAGCAGTTCTTC. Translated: CASSLGWGDGDEQFF. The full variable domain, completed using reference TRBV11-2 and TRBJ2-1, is EAGVAQSPRYKIIEKRQSVAFWCNPISGHATLYWYQQILGQGPKLLIQFQNNGVVDDSQLPKDRFSAERLKGVDSTLKIQPAKLEDSAVYLCASSLGWGDGDEQFFGPGTRLTVL.

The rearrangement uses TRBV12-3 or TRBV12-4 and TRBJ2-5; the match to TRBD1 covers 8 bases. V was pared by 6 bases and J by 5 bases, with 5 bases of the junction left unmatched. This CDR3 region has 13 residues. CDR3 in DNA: TGTGCCAGCAGAGCACAGGGGGGCGAGACCCAGTACTTC. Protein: CASRAQGGETQYF.